The clone carrying this T cell receptor (beta chain) was counted only a few times. Antigen: not known. TCRdb re-called the PCR reads with MiXCR. The sample holds around 16,000 clones, 12% seen once. The entry originates in a study of metastatic and nonmetastatic thyroid tumors. Study details: Repertoires from malignant and benign thyroid patients were compared across blood and tumor or nodule tissue.

Trimming shortened V by 0 bases and J by 0 bases, and 4 bases separated the two germline ends. The CDR3 runs to 14 residues. The germline gives CDR1 MNHEY, CDR2 SVGEGT. No treatment had been given to any patient before thyroid surgery. Study-level points and caveats: Significantly higher TCR beta diversity was reportedly seen in malignant thyroid tumors than benign nodules, in blood and tumor.

The chain combines TRBV6-2 or TRBV6-3 with TRBJ2-3; D unclear. The receptor was derived from a female donor with papillary thyroid cancer or a benign thyroid nodule (not recorded which). Some clones in this sample may be carry-over from other donors' samples. The sequencing sample was made of tumor tissue. CDR3 in DNA: TGTGCCAGCAGTTACTCCCAGAGCACAGATACGCAGTATTTT. As protein: CASSYSQSTDTQYF.